This entry lists 26 T cell receptor beta chains sequenced from one sample in a study of blood T cell repertoires in COVID-19. Repertoires were generated with immunoSEQ multiplex PCR, while TCRdb's copy carries only in-frame clones and drops some. The sample contains hundreds of thousands of clones, about 87% of which appear only once. Sequencing input: PBMCs or T cells enriched from blood (not recorded which). Receptor source: a woman in her 50s who had recovered from COVID-19.

V gene TRBV10-3 combines with J gene TRBJ2-3; a weak D match, TRBD1 (6 bases). CDR1 and CDR2 from the germline V gene are ENHRY and SYGVKD. CDR3 size: 13 residues. V lost 2 bases to trimming and J lost 5 bases, with 8 bases between them. The CDR3 DNA reads as TGTGCCATCAGTGAGACAGGGTTAGATACGCAGTATTTT. Translation: CAISETGLDTQYF.

The chain is built from TRBV11-2 and TRBJ2-3, with D perhaps matching TRBD1 (6 bases). The V and J ends lost 2 bases and 5 bases respectively, with 14 bases between them. CDR1 and CDR2 (germline): SGHAT, FQNNGV. This CDR3 comprises 15 residues. The CDR3 is CASSLRGTGKDTQYF. For the CDR3, the DNA is TGTGCCAGCAGCTTAAGGGGGACGGGTAAAGATACGCAGTATTTT. The full variable domain, rest sourced from reference TRBV11-2 and TRBJ2-3, is EAGVAQSPRYKIIEKRQSVAFWCNPISGHATLYWYQQILGQGPKLLIQFQNNGVVDDSQLPKDRFSAERLKGVDSTLKIQPAKLEDSAVYLCASSLRGTGKDTQYFGPGTRLTVL.

CDR3 nucleotide sequence: TGTGCCAGCAGTCCCAGGGGGGATGGCTACACCTTC. This codes for CASSPRGDGYTF. V and J are TRBV27 and TRBJ1-2; 7 bases are shared with TRBD1. Germline lookup yields CDR1 MNHEY and CDR2 SMNVEV (reference sequence). The CDR3 totals 12 residues. With V trimmed by 5 bases and J by 6 bases, 3 bases remained unmatched.

The V and J genes are TRBV4-1 and TRBJ2-3; 14 bases are a match to TRBD2. This CDR3 region has 18 residues. Germline trimming cut 1 base from V and 3 bases from J; bases unmatched to any gene: 6. The germline gives CDR1 MGHRA, CDR2 YSYEKL. The CDR3 DNA follows: TGCGCCAGCAGCCAAGGCGGACTAGCGGGAGGAGGGACAGATACGCAGTATTTT. Amino acids: CASSQGGLAGGGTDTQYF.

This chain joins TRBV7-3 and TRBJ2-7, with 7 bases that match TRBD1. With 5 bases clipped from V and 2 bases from J, the junction kept 3 bases outside the gene matches. Germline CDR1 reads SGHTA; CDR2 reads FQGTGA. The CDR3 spans 13 residues. CDR3 in amino acids: CASSPQGTYEQYF. CDR3 nucleotides: TGTGCCAGCAGCCCACAGGGGACCTACGAGCAGTACTTC.

The chain joins TRBV30 to TRBJ1-5, with unresolved D. V was trimmed by 1 base and J by 6 bases, leaving 10 bases between them. Germline CDR1 is GTSNPN and CDR2 is SVGIG (reference sequence). CDR3 length equals 13 residues. The CDR3 sequence: CAWSGGVAQPQHF. The CDR3 bases are TGTGCCTGGAGTGGCGGGGTCGCTCAGCCCCAGCATTTT.

This clone has a single count. The V and J genes are TRBV6-1 and TRBJ2-6, with 11 nucleotides matching TRBD2. The CDR3 runs to 19 residues. Germline trimming cut 1 base from V and 2 bases from J; bases unmatched to any gene: 7. Per the germline V gene, CDR1 is MNHNS and CDR2 is SASEGT. The chain's CDR3 is CASSEVLAGVGAGANVLTF. Here the CDR3 DNA reads TGTGCCAGCAGTGAAGTACTAGCGGGAGTAGGGGCTGGGGCCAACGTCCTGACTTTC.

This clone was detected only a few times. Different DNA sequences within this sample yield the same CDR3. The chain employs TRBV18 and TRBJ1-5; D is possibly TRBD1 (6 bases). CDR3 length: 14 amino acids. Germline CDR1 is KGHSH and CDR2 is LQKENI. The V end lost 2 bases, the J end lost 6 bases, and 11 bases lay between the germline ends. The CDR3 DNA reads TGTGCCAGCTCACCAACAGGGAGCGGTCAGCCCCAGCATTTT. Its protein is CASSPTGSGQPQHF.

The chain links TRBV27 to TRBJ1-1, with 10 bases fitting TRBD1. V was pared by 8 bases and J by 4 bases, with 13 bases of the junction left unmatched. CDR3 length: 16 amino acids. Germline V lookup: CDR1 MNHEY, CDR2 SMNVEV (reference sequence). CDR3 bases: TGTGCCAGCTGCAGGTTCGGACAGGGGGGGGTCACTGAAGCTTTCTTT. Amino acid sequence: CASCRFGQGGVTEAFF.

In its sample, this clone was seen once. This sequence joins TRBV24-1 and TRBJ2-1, with D tentatively TRBD2 (6 bases). Germline assignment: CDR1 KGHDR and CDR2 SFDVKD. The CDR3 covers 20 residues. The ends were cut back, 1 base at V and 5 bases at J, with 26 bases in the middle. DNA for the CDR3: TGTGCCACCAGTGATTTAAAGAAGCAGCGGGCGCGATGGGGTGACAATGAGCAGTTCTTC. Encoded protein: CATSDLKKQRARWGDNEQFF.

The DNA of the CDR3 is TGTGCCAGTAGTATTGATGGCGGGAGGGAATCCTACGAGCAGTACTTC. Protein sequence: CASSIDGGRESYEQYF. This sequence joins TRBV19 and TRBJ2-7; 9 nucleotides line up with TRBD2. Germline CDR1 is LNHDA and CDR2 is SQIVND (reference sequence). This CDR3 is 16 amino acids long. Trimming took 3 bases from V and 1 from J; bases not matched to a gene: 7.

This rearrangement joins TRBV28 to TRBJ1-5; no clear D. Deletions cut 3 bases from V and 5 bases from J, with 5 bases between. The CDR3 runs to 12 residues. The germline V gene encodes CDR1 MDHEN and CDR2 SYDVKM. The CDR3 protein is CASSFEDQPQHF. CDR3 coding DNA: TGTGCCAGCAGTTTTGAGGATCAGCCCCAGCATTTT.

This chain links TRBV18 with TRBJ1-3; D is unresolved. V was pared by 3 bases and J by 1 base, with 13 bases between. There are 16 residues in the CDR3. Germline V CDR1 and CDR2: KGHSH, LQKENI. The CDR3 protein is CASSPGEGKSGNTIYF. The CDR3 DNA sequence: TGTGCCAGCTCACCCGGCGAGGGCAAGTCTGGAAACACCATATATTTT.

This clone was seen more than once but under ten times. The J gene is TRBJ1-6, the V gene TRBV7-3, with 7 bases lining up with TRBD1. Germline V gene data show CDR1 as SGHTA and CDR2 as FQGTGA. This CDR3 contains 13 residues. The J segment lost 13 bases and the V segment lost 1 base, leaving 4 bases of the junction unmatched. CDR3 residues: CASSLRRDSPLHF. The CDR3, as DNA: TGTGCCAGCAGCTTAAGGCGGGACAGTCCCCTCCACTTT. Drawing the rest from reference TRBV7-3 and TRBJ1-6, the complete variable domain is GAGVSQTPSNKVTEKGKYVELRCDPISGHTALYWYRQSLGQGPEFLIYFQGTGAADDSGLPNDRFFAVRPEGSVSTLKIQRTERGDSAVYLCASSLRRDSPLHFGNGTRLTVT.

V is TRBV19 and J is TRBJ1-3; D is unresolved. Trimming cost V 3 bases and J 2 bases, with 8 bases left between them. In germline, CDR1 is LNHDA, CDR2 SQIVND (reference sequence). The CDR3 is 14 residues long. The CDR3 loop is CASSMSGAGNTIYF. The CDR3 nucleotides are TGTGCCAGTAGTATGTCCGGGGCTGGAAACACCATATATTTT.

The chain uses TRBV7-6 and TRBJ1-3; weak D call: TRBD1 (5 bases). Trimming removed 0 bases at V and 4 bases at J, with 13 bases between. The CDR3 consists of 16 residues. CDR1 and CDR2 (germline): SGHVS, FNYEAQ. This chain's CDR3 is CASSLAGRVAGNTIYF. CDR3 bases: TGTGCCAGCAGCTTAGCGGGCAGGGTGGCGGGAAACACCATATATTTT.

The gene calls are TRBV6-6 and TRBJ1-4, with D perhaps TRBD1 (6 bases). This CDR3 spans 14 amino acids. CDR1 MNHNY and CDR2 SVGAGI come from the germline V gene (reference sequence). V gave up 5 bases and J gave up 7 bases, with 14 bases separating them. The CDR3, as DNA: TGTGCCAGCAGTCAAATTATACAGGGTGAAAAACTGTTTTTT. As protein: CASSQIIQGEKLFF.

V usage is TRBV28 and J usage is TRBJ1-5, with D perhaps matching TRBD1 (6 bases). Germline V gene sequence: CDR1 MDHEN, CDR2 SYDVKM. There are 14 residues in the CDR3. The V and J ends lost 5 bases and 11 bases respectively, with 19 bases between them. For the CDR3, the DNA is TGTGCCAGCAGTCCGGGGGGGCAGCCCACAGCCCAGCATTTT. Translating it yields CASSPGGQPTAQHF.

This clone was seen once. The chain recombines TRBV5-1 with TRBJ2-1; 9 nucleotides agree with TRBD2. Germline-derived CDR1 and CDR2 are SGHRS and YFSETQ. The CDR3 loop spans 17 amino acids. The V segment lost 2 bases and the J segment 5 bases; nucleotides outside the gene matches: 11. The CDR3 is CASSLKGGRAFDNEQFF. CDR3 sequence (DNA): TGCGCCAGCAGCTTAAAGGGCGGGAGGGCCTTCGACAATGAGCAGTTCTTC.

V is TRBV5-8 and J is TRBJ1-5, with a tentative D call TRBD1 (5 bases). V lost 2 bases and J 4 bases, leaving 13 bases between the germline ends. The CDR3 loop spans 15 amino acids. Germline V CDR1 and CDR2: SGHTS, YDEGEE. In nucleotides, the CDR3 is TGTGCCAGCAGCTTATTCGGGGGACGGAATCAGCCCCAGCATTTT. This encodes CASSLFGGRNQPQHF.

The genes are TRBV7-2 and TRBJ1-2; 8 bases line up with TRBD1. The CDR3 runs 19 residues. J gave up 4 bases and V 1 base, and 17 bases lay outside the gene matches. The germline V gene has CDR1 SGHTA and CDR2 FQGNSA. CDR3 DNA sequence: TGTGCCAGCAGCTTAGTGGGGACGGGCGGACAGGGCAGTCTCTATGGCTACACCTTC. Amino acids: CASSLVGTGGQGSLYGYTF.

This chain connects TRBV7-2 to TRBJ2-6; D is unresolved. This CDR3 has 14 residues. Germline V gene lookup returns CDR1 SGHTA and CDR2 FQGNSA. The V gene lost 5 bases and the J gene lost 4 bases, with 9 bases spanning the gap. CDR3 sequence (DNA): TGTGCCAGCAGCCCCTCCTCGGGGGCCAACGTCCTGACTTTC. Its protein is CASSPSSGANVLTF.

Worth noting for this clone: The junction does not match germline at one end; this may be a read error. The chain recombines TRBV7-7 with TRBJ2-3; 16 bases map to TRBD2. There are 19 residues in the CDR3. The germline gives CDR1 SSHAT, CDR2 FNYEAQ (reference sequence). The CDR3 here is CASSPVGTSGRVRTDTQYF. The CDR3 nucleotides are TGTGCTAGCAGCCCCGTCGGGACTAGCGGGAGGGTACGCACAGATACGCAGTATTTT.

The chain joins TRBV3-1 (or the pseudogene TRBV3-2) to TRBJ2-1; 8 bases agree with TRBD2. The trim removed 3 bases at V and 7 bases at J, leaving 8 bases unmatched. Per the germline V gene, CDR1 is LGHDT and CDR2 is YNNKEL (reference sequence). CDR3 length: 15 residues. The CDR3 reads CASSQGLGAANEQFF. CDR3 DNA sequence: TGTGCCAGCAGCCAGGGACTAGGGGCGGCAAATGAGCAGTTCTTC.

The CDR3 region has the DNA TGTGCCAGCAGTTATCGGGGGACTCACACCGGGGAGCTGTTTTTT. As protein: CASSYRGTHTGELFF. The rearrangement uses TRBV6-5 and TRBJ2-2; D is possibly TRBD2 (6 bases). Trimming took off 3 bases at V and 3 bases at J, with 11 bases between the two ends. CDR1 MNHEY and CDR2 SVGAGI come from the germline V gene. CDR3 length equals 15 residues.

The CDR3 DNA is TGTGCCAGCAGCTTAACAGCACAAAGAAATGGCTACACCTTC. Translated: CASSLTAQRNGYTF. The genes are TRBV7-8 and TRBJ1-2; the D is unclear. V was pared by 2 bases and J by 6 bases, with 13 bases between. The CDR3 has 14 amino acids. Germline V gene lookup returns CDR1 SGHVS and CDR2 FQNEAQ.